This T cell receptor (beta chain) was documented in a study of T-cell memory formation after mild COVID-19. This CDR3 has 17 residues. The V end was cut by 0 bases, the J end by 4 bases, with 19 bases between. Germline loops: CDR1 LGHNA, CDR2 YSLEER. MiXCR, run by TCRdb on the 5' RACE reads, gives a single entry per CDR3 protein. The sample shows some 150,000 distinct CDR3 sequences, 15% to 20% of them seen only once. This clonotype was sampled from an adult woman who had mild COVID-19 (a few samples of this study predate the infection). Cell type and time point are not known. The chain joins TRBV4-3 to TRBJ2-7; D is unclear. The sequencing sample was made of PBMCs or a T cell subset sorted from them (not recorded which). CDR3 sequence (DNA): TGCGCCAGCAGCCAAGAAGCCTCAGGAGCCTGGGATTACGAGCAGTACTTC. It specifies CASSQEASGAWDYEQYF.